This T cell receptor (beta chain) was identified in a study of beta chain features in type 1 diabetes. Findings and caveats of the study: Type 1 diabetes patients had TCRB CDR3s that were shorter (moderately but significantly so) in all four CD4+ subsets.

As regards this clone: Its antigen is currently unknown.

Looked up from germline, CDR1 is SGHTA and CDR2 is FQGNSA. The CDR3 has 16 residues. J gave up 4 bases and V 5 bases, and 4 bases lay outside the gene matches. By way of CD45RO/CCR7/CD25/CD127/CD95/CD27, the CD4+ regulatory, stem cell-like memory, central memory and naive cells were sorted. The isolated RNA, all of it, was reverse transcribed, so expressed TCRB transcripts were what got sequenced. Clones were read by immunoSEQ multiplex PCR, and TCRdb kept only the in-frame ones, dropping some. In the table there are 600,000 to 700,000 clones, roughly an eighth of which are singletons. This clonotype originated in a man aged 25-45 years with type 1 diabetes. The sequencing sample was made of naive CD4+ T cells from blood. The rearrangement joins TRBV7-2 to TRBJ2-1, with 14 bases matching TRBD2. The CDR3 sequence is CASSLRTSGGYNEQFF. CDR3 sequence (DNA): TGTGCCAGCAGCCTACGGACTAGCGGGGGGTACAATGAGCAGTTCTTC.